The rows below give T cell receptor beta chains drawn from one sample of a study of T cell responses to AZD1222 COVID-19 vaccine. Profiling relied on immunoSEQ multiplex PCR, and the TCRdb table lists in-frame clones only, not all of them. The sample shows around 130,000 clones, around 92% of them seen only once. The sample was peripheral blood, taken 28 days after the second AZD1222 dose. The receptor set was obtained from an adult who received the AZD1222 COVID-19 vaccine. CDR3s include the opening cysteine and the closing phenylalanine or tryptophan. The D gene is left open where the match is weak. The size entry is marked missing in some rows and otherwise reads once, few, many or a size class.

once	TRBV11-2	TRBJ2-1	NA	CASSLATGSGSYNEQFF	TGTGCCAGCAGCTTAGCCACCGGGAGTGGGTCCTACAATGAGCAGTTCTTC
NA	TRBV4-3	TRBJ1-1	NA	CASSQALADEAFF	TGCGCCAGCAGCCAAGCGTTGGCGGACGAAGCTTTCTTT
NA	TRBV30	TRBJ2-2	NA	CAWAWGVAAGELFF	TGTGCCTGGGCCTGGGGCGTGGCGGCCGGGGAGCTGTTTTTT
NA	TRBV2	TRBJ2-5	NA	CASSERGGGTGETQYF	TGTGCCAGCAGTGAGCGGGGAGGGGGTACAGGGGAGACCCAGTACTTC
NA	TRBV7-2	TRBJ1-5	NA	CASSMAGGAAGQPQHF	TGTGCCAGCAGTATGGCGGGGGGCGCGGCCGGTCAGCCCCAGCATTTT
NA	TRBV7-3	TRBJ1-1	NA	CASSLGHQNTEAFF	TGTGCCAGCAGCTTGGGACACCAGAACACTGAAGCTTTCTTT
once	TRBV11-2	TRBJ2-5	TRBD1	CASSPGGWGTGIRETQYF	TGTGCCAGCAGCCCAGGGGGGTGGGGGACAGGGATCAGGGAGACCCAGTACTTC
NA	TRBV11-3	TRBJ2-3	TRBD2	CASSLGSGRTDTQYF	TGTGCCAGCAGCTTAGGTAGCGGGAGAACAGATACGCAGTATTTT
once	TRBV10-3	TRBJ2-3	TRBD2	CATLPLSGSGGAGDTQYF	TGTGCCACTCTCCCGCTTTCCGGTAGCGGGGGGGCCGGAGATACGCAGTATTTT
NA	TRBV7-9	TRBJ1-2	NA	CASSLVALVSYTF	TGTGCCAGCAGCTTAGTAGCCCTCGTCAGCTACACCTTC
NA	TRBV6-5	TRBJ2-7	NA	CASSQRGLRNEQYF	TGTGCCAGCAGTCAGAGGGGTTTAAGGAACGAGCAGTACTTC
NA	TRBV18	TRBJ2-5	NA	CASSPSRETQYF	TGTGCCAGCTCTCCTAGCCGAGAGACCCAGTACTTC
NA	TRBV7-2	TRBJ2-5	TRBD2	CASSLVAGGSNAGETQYF	TGTGCCAGCAGCTTAGTAGCGGGGGGGTCCAACGCCGGGGAGACCCAGTACTTC
NA	TRBV6-2/TRBV6-3	TRBJ1-1	TRBD1	CASSTPGTGGVKAFF	TGTGCCAGCAGTACCCCCGGGACAGGGGGCGTCAAAGCTTTCTTT
NA	TRBV27	TRBJ1-5	NA	CASSLRYMLSQPQHF	TGTGCCAGCAGTTTACGTTACATGCTGAGTCAGCCCCAGCATTTT
NA	TRBV6-5	TRBJ2-1	NA	CASSRTEGNDEQFF	TGTGCCAGCAGCCGAACCGAGGGGAACGATGAGCAGTTCTTC
once	TRBV19	TRBJ1-5	NA	CASSIGQSSNQPQHF	TGTGCCAGTAGTATAGGCCAGTCTAGCAATCAGCCCCAGCATTTT
NA	TRBV19	TRBJ2-7	TRBD1	CASSPGQGGEQYF	TGTGCCAGTAGTCCGGGACAGGGGGGAGAGCAGTACTTC